This T cell receptor (beta chain) is from a study of blood T cell repertoires in COVID-19. This CDR3 is 12 amino acids long. Germline V gene lookup returns CDR1 LGHNT and CDR2 FRNRAP. In the authors' methods: How many nucleated cells were present was estimated from reference gene primer amplification. Sequencing was performed with immunoSEQ multiplex PCR; in TCRdb, only in-frame clones are kept and a portion is missing. V, J and clone size were drawn from that table, and D and trimming were deduced from the DNA. The table lists 80,000 to 100,000 clones, about four fifths of them singletons, with about 15% in the top ten.

Material for sequencing was peripheral blood. The chain combines TRBV12-5 with TRBJ2-2, with D perhaps matching TRBD2 (6 bases). This clonotype originated in a human donor in a cohort sampled during active COVID-19. CDR3 sequence (DNA): TGTGCCTCCCAGGAGGGCACCGGGGAGCTGTTTTTT. As protein: CASQEGTGELFF.